Following are 24 T cell receptor beta chains from one sample sequenced in a study of T cell responses to AZD1222 COVID-19 vaccine. Some clones are missing from TCRdb's copy, which holds only in-frame ones; the method was immunoSEQ multiplex PCR. The sample shows more than 95,000 clones, 88% of them seen only once. Sequencing was performed on peripheral blood, taken 28 days after the second AZD1222 dose. These receptors originate from an adult who received the AZD1222 COVID-19 vaccine.

The gene calls are TRBV24-1 and TRBJ2-3, with D possibly being TRBD2 (6 bases). This CDR3 contains 15 residues. Trimming cost V 5 bases and J 2 bases, with 13 bases left between them. Germline-derived CDR1 and CDR2 are KGHDR and SFDVKD. This CDR3 is CATSVGGAPTDTQYF. The CDR3 bases are TGTGCCACCAGTGTTGGAGGGGCGCCCACAGATACGCAGTATTTT.

This chain connects TRBV11-2 to TRBJ1-6; D is undetermined. This CDR3 region has 15 residues. Germline CDR1 SGHAT, CDR2 FQNNGV. Trimming pared 0 bases from V and 7 bases from J, leaving 10 bases between. This chain's CDR3 is CASSLEGSPNSPLHF. In DNA, the CDR3 is TGTGCCAGCAGCTTAGAGGGCAGCCCCAATTCACCCCTCCACTTT.

The chain is built from TRBV7-6 and TRBJ2-3; D is uncertain. V was shortened by 7 bases and J by 0 bases, with 17 bases between the two germline ends. Germline CDR1 and CDR2: SGHVS and FNYEAQ. This CDR3 contains 16 residues. CDR3: CASNVMGGISTDTQYF. The CDR3 DNA is TGTGCCAGCAACGTAATGGGCGGCATCAGCACAGATACGCAGTATTTT.

The CDR3 region is CASSHTRTGGTEAFF. CDR3 sequence (DNA): TGCGCCAGCAGCCACACACGGACAGGGGGCACTGAAGCTTTCTTT. The chain combines TRBV4-3 with TRBJ1-1; TRBD1 matches 10 bases. The CDR3 length is 15 residues. Per germline, CDR1 LGHNA and CDR2 YSLEER. Trimming cost V 3 bases and J 4 bases; bases outside gene matches: 5.

V is TRBV19 and J is TRBJ2-5; TRBD1 matches 9 bases. The CDR3 has 13 amino acids. Germline V gene sequence: CDR1 LNHDA, CDR2 SQIVND (reference sequence). The V gene end was trimmed by 6 bases and the J gene end by 2 bases; junction bases not matched to a gene: 1. As DNA, the CDR3 is TGTGCCAGTAGGACAGGGGGTCAAGAGACCCAGTACTTC. Its protein is CASRTGGQETQYF.

The V call is TRBV29-1, the J call TRBJ1-1; 7 positions agree with TRBD1. Trimming cost V 3 bases and J 4 bases; bases outside gene matches: 2. The CDR3 is made up of 12 amino acids. The germline V gene encodes CDR1 SQVTM and CDR2 ANQGSEA. The chain's CDR3 is CSVDRGATEAFF. The CDR3 nucleotides are TGCAGCGTTGACAGGGGGGCCACTGAAGCTTTCTTT.

The chain couples TRBV6-5 to TRBJ2-7; D not certain. This CDR3 spans 12 amino acids. V lost 6 bases, J lost 2 bases, and 8 bases lay in between. Germline V gene sequence: CDR1 MNHEY, CDR2 SVGAGI. CDR3 region: CASSRVPYEQYF. The CDR3, as DNA: TGTGCCAGCAGCCGGGTCCCCTACGAGCAGTACTTC.

This chain links TRBV19 with TRBJ2-7; 8 bases are a match to TRBD1. The CDR3 runs to 15 residues. V lost 5 bases to trimming and J lost 2 bases; unmatched junction nucleotides: 8. Germline CDR1 is LNHDA and CDR2 is SQIVND (reference sequence). CDR3 residues: CASSPTGTGTYEQYF. CDR3 DNA: TGTGCCAGTAGTCCAACCGGGACAGGAACCTACGAGCAGTACTTC.

The chain employs TRBV12-3 or TRBV12-4 and TRBJ1-2; D not resolved. The CDR3 has 12 residues. With 6 bases removed from V and 5 bases from J, the gap between germline ends came to 10 bases. The CDR3: CASSTSLYGYTF. Here the CDR3 DNA reads TGTGCCAGCAGCACGAGTCTTTATGGCTACACCTTC.

This clone was observed once. The rearrangement links TRBV25-1 to TRBJ1-3; D might be TRBD1 (6 bases). Germline loops: CDR1 MGHDK, CDR2 SYGVNS. This CDR3 region has 17 residues. V was pared by 2 bases and J by 1 base, with 15 bases between. The CDR3 loop reads CASSEDWGTHSGNTIYF. The DNA of the CDR3 is TGTGCCAGCAGTGAAGATTGGGGGACACATTCTGGAAACACCATATATTTT.

The V and J genes are TRBV13 and TRBJ2-1; D unclear. Germline V gives CDR1 PRHDT, CDR2 FYEKMQ (reference sequence). The CDR3 has 12 amino acids. With 3 bases removed from V and 4 bases from J, the gap between germline ends came to 4 bases. The CDR3 DNA reads TGTGCCAGCAGCTTGATTTACAATGAGCAGTTCTTC. Translation: CASSLIYNEQFF.

The chain joins TRBV5-4 to TRBJ1-2; D is unclear. Looked up from germline, CDR1 is SGHNT and CDR2 is YYREEE (reference sequence). This CDR3 spans 14 amino acids. V gave up 5 bases and J gave up 2 bases, with 13 bases separating them. CDR3 bases: TGTGCCAGCAGGGCCGGGAGTATAAACTATGGCTACACCTTC. Residues: CASRAGSINYGYTF.

This chain uses TRBV28 with TRBJ2-7; D not resolved. CDR1 is MDHEN and CDR2 is SYDVKM in the germline V gene. V was cut by 6 bases and J by 6 bases, with 12 bases left in between. CDR3 length equals 12 residues. The CDR3 loop reads CASSPLGFEQYF. CDR3 in DNA: TGTGCCAGCAGCCCGTTAGGGTTCGAGCAGTACTTC.

V usage is TRBV5-1 and J usage is TRBJ1-2; TRBD1 matches at 7 bases. This CDR3 has 16 residues. The V and J ends lost 3 bases and 1 base, in that order; junction bases with no gene match: 9. The germline V gene encodes CDR1 SGHRS and CDR2 YFSETQ. The CDR3 DNA follows: TGCGCCAGCAGCTCGCAGGGACAGTCTTTTAACTATGGCTACACCTTC. Its protein product is CASSSQGQSFNYGYTF.

The chain carries TRBV6-5 and TRBJ1-1; D remains unclear. The CDR3 is made up of 15 amino acids. V was pared by 0 bases and J by 1 base, with 9 bases between. The germline CDR1 and CDR2 sequences are MNHEY and SVGAGI. The CDR3 sequence: CASSYSTVGNTEAFF. In nucleotides, the CDR3 is TGTGCCAGCAGTTACTCGACCGTGGGGAACACTGAAGCTTTCTTT.

The CDR3 nucleotides are TGTGCCACCAGTGATTTATACGAGGAGCAGTTCTTC. It is translated as CATSDLYEEQFF. This chain joins TRBV24-1 and TRBJ2-1, with D unresolved. Germline values: CDR1 KGHDR, CDR2 SFDVKD. The V and J ends lost 1 base and 10 bases respectively, with 7 bases between them. The CDR3 contains 12 residues.

Only one count was recorded for this clone. The junction and the germline gene differ at one end; a read error may be behind it. This rearrangement joins TRBV6-5 to TRBJ1-6, with 11 bases fitting TRBD1. Germline assignment: CDR1 MNHEY and CDR2 SVGAGI. The CDR3 extends over 16 amino acids. CDR3 in amino acids: CASSYSSGTGGSPPHF. The CDR3 coding sequence is TGTGCCAGCAGTTACTCTTCCGGGACAGGGGGTTCACCCCCCCACTTT.

The chain has TRBV20-1 and TRBJ1-1; D is uncertain. V dropped 4 bases and J dropped 3 bases, with 6 bases sitting between them. CDR1 is DFQATT and CDR2 is SNEGSKA in the germline V gene (reference sequence). CDR3 length equals 11 residues. The CDR3 sequence: CSAIGDTEAFF. In DNA form, the CDR3 reads TGCAGTGCTATCGGGGACACTGAAGCTTTCTTT.

This clone was observed a single time. The CDR3 region is CASSPDSNQPQHF. The CDR3, as DNA: TGTGCCAGCAGCCCCGACAGTAATCAGCCCCAGCATTTT. The chain uses TRBV5-4 and TRBJ1-5; a possible D gene is TRBD1 (5 bases). The germline V gene encodes CDR1 SGHNT and CDR2 YYREEE (reference sequence). This CDR3 contains 13 residues. With 4 bases removed from V and 4 bases from J, the gap between germline ends came to 9 bases.

The rearrangement links TRBV5-4 to TRBJ2-5; 8 nucleotides align to TRBD1. The CDR3 is 17 residues long. CDR1 and CDR2 from the germline V gene are SGHNT and YYREEE (reference sequence). With 4 bases clipped from V and 5 bases from J, the junction kept 16 bases outside the gene matches. The CDR3 region has the DNA TGTGCCAGCAGCATTGGGCGGGGCCAGGGGGCAGGGGAGACCCAGTACTTC. It specifies CASSIGRGQGAGETQYF.

CDR3 nucleotide sequence: TGTGCCATTAGGGACATCTACACGGGGCCGAACACTGAAGCTTTCTTT. As protein: CAIRDIYTGPNTEAFF. The chain links TRBV19 to TRBJ1-1; D possibly corresponds to TRBD1 (6 bases). The ends were cut back, 10 bases at V and 1 base at J, with 22 bases in the middle. CDR1 is LNHDA and CDR2 is SQIVND in the germline V gene (reference sequence). The CDR3 consists of 16 residues. The whole variable domain, remainder taken from reference TRBV19 and TRBJ1-1, is DGGITQSPKYLFRKEGQNVTLSCEQNLNHDAMYWYRQDPGQGLRLIYYSQIVNDFQKGDIAEGYSVSREKKESFPLTVTSAQKNPTAFYLCAIRDIYTGPNTEAFFGQGTRLTVV.

This chain joins TRBV4-1 and TRBJ2-1, with 8 bases matching TRBD2. J was trimmed by 9 bases and V by 0 bases; bases with no gene match: 13. Looked up from germline, CDR1 is MGHRA and CDR2 is YSYEKL. The CDR3 loop spans 17 amino acids. The CDR3 DNA reads TGCGCCAGCAGCCAAGATCAGGGTAGGACTAGCAAAGGTGAGCAGTTCTTC. Translated: CASSQDQGRTSKGEQFF.

The chain couples TRBV6-2 or TRBV6-3 to TRBJ1-4, with D hard to call. Per the germline V gene, CDR1 is MNHEY and CDR2 is SVGEGT. CDR3 size: 14 residues. Trimming removed 5 bases from V and 2 bases from J, with 9 bases in between. The DNA of the CDR3 is TGTGCCAGCAGTCCCGACACCACTAATGAAAAACTGTTTTTT. Encoded protein: CASSPDTTNEKLFF.

This chain uses TRBV10-3 with TRBJ2-1; 7 nucleotides agree with TRBD2. After removal of 0 bases from V and 4 bases from J, the junction contained 9 bases not matched to a gene. The CDR3 totals 17 residues. The germline V gene encodes CDR1 ENHRY and CDR2 SYGVKD. The CDR3 region is CAISESSSGGIYNEQFF. CDR3 coding DNA: TGTGCCATCAGTGAGTCGAGTTCGGGGGGTATTTACAATGAGCAGTTCTTC.